One sample yielded the 31 T cell receptor beta chains listed below, sequenced in a study of CD8+CD57+ T cells in acquired aplastic anemia. For sequencing, patients were chosen who had shown expansion of CD8+CD57+ cells by flow cytometry. Genomic DNA served as template for TCR beta VDJ and CDR3 profiling. TCRdb fed the reads into MiXCR, producing one record per CDR3 protein. Of about 190,000 distinct CDR3 sequences listed, just under 50% are singletons. Sequenced input: sorted CD4+, CD8+, or CD8+CD57+ T cells (not recorded which) from PBMCs. The receptors come from a human donor with aplastic anemia.

In its sample, this clonotype was seen many times. The gene calls are TRBV5-1 and TRBJ2-5, with TRBD1 identical over 8 bases. V gave up 7 bases and J gave up 1 base; unmatched junction bases: 3. The length of the CDR3 is 13 residues. Germline assignment: CDR1 SGHRS and CDR2 YFSETQ. The CDR3 nucleotides are TGCGCCAGCTACAGGGGGGTCCAAGAGACCCAGTACTTC. Protein sequence: CASYRGVQETQYF.

The rearrangement uses TRBV4-1 and TRBJ2-1; TRBD2 matches 11 bases. The ends lost 5 bases at V and 6 bases at J; junction bases unmatched: 9. The CDR3 covers 16 residues. The germline CDR1 and CDR2 sequences are MGHRA and YSYEKL. The CDR3 sequence: CASSSTSGNVGNEQFF. The DNA for the CDR3 is TGCGCCAGCAGCTCGACTAGCGGGAACGTTGGCAATGAGCAGTTCTTC.

This clonotype showed up many times. This chain uses TRBV20-1 with TRBJ2-5; 13 nucleotides agree with TRBD2. This CDR3 is 15 amino acids long. J gave up 7 bases and V 6 bases, and 11 bases lay outside the gene matches. Germline CDR1 reads DFQATT; CDR2 reads SNEGSKA (reference sequence). DNA of the CDR3: TGCAGTGCCCCCGGGGGGACTAGCGGGAAGGGGACCCAGTACTTC. Encoded protein: CSAPGGTSGKGTQYF.

The rearrangement joins TRBV7-9 to TRBJ2-5, with TRBD1 as a possible D gene (5 bases). The CDR3 covers 14 residues. From germline, CDR1 is SEHNR and CDR2 FQNEAQ (reference sequence). Trimming cost V 7 bases and J 3 bases, with 15 bases left between them. CDR3 coding DNA: TGTGCCAGCACATCCAGGGCAGAAAAAGAGACCCAGTACTTC. This encodes CASTSRAEKETQYF.

The V and J genes are TRBV15 and TRBJ2-1, with 8 bases lining up with TRBD1. Germline V CDR1 and CDR2: LNHNV, YYDKDF (reference sequence). The CDR3 runs to 17 residues. V lost 5 bases, J lost 2 bases, and 11 bases stayed unmatched. CDR3 DNA sequence: TGTGCCACCAGCCCAAGTGGGGGACAGGATCCCTACAATGAGCAGTTCTTC. It is translated as CATSPSGGQDPYNEQFF.

The chain uses TRBV7-9 and TRBJ2-5; TRBD2 matches 10 bases. CDR3 length equals 14 residues. Germline trimming cut 5 bases from V and 5 bases from J; bases unmatched to any gene: 5. The germline V gene encodes CDR1 SEHNR and CDR2 FQNEAQ (reference sequence). The CDR3 DNA reads as TGTGCCAGCAGCCAGCTAGCGGGAGTCGAGACCCAGTACTTC. This codes for CASSQLAGVETQYF.

CDR3 nucleotide sequence: TGTGCCAGCTCACCGGCTTTAGACAGGGGCCTTTACAATGAGCAGTTCTTC. This translates into CASSPALDRGLYNEQFF. The V gene is TRBV18, the J gene TRBJ2-1; 8 bases are shared with TRBD1. Germline V gene sequence: CDR1 KGHSH, CDR2 LQKENI. The CDR3 contains 17 residues. V dropped 3 bases and J dropped 4; count of bases not matched to a gene: 11.

This clonotype showed up just a few times. The chain links TRBV10-2 to TRBJ1-1; 7 nucleotides agree with TRBD1. CDR3 length: 14 amino acids. Germline V gives CDR1 WSHSY, CDR2 SAAADI. The V gene end was trimmed by 10 bases and the J gene end by 1 base; junction bases not matched to a gene: 9. The CDR3 DNA follows: TGCGCCACCACGGTCAGGACAGGGAACACTGAAGCTTTCTTT. Protein sequence: CATTVRTGNTEAFF.

This clonotype appeared many times. V usage is TRBV5-1 and J usage is TRBJ2-3; 10 nucleotides align to TRBD2. CDR1 and CDR2 from the germline V gene are SGHRS and YFSETQ. The CDR3 spans 15 residues. Trimming at V came to 8 bases and at J to 2 bases, leaving 8 bases not matched to a gene. CDR3: CASGLAVGSTDTQYF. CDR3 bases: TGCGCCAGTGGACTAGCGGTAGGATCCACAGATACGCAGTATTTT.

This clonotype was counted ten times or more. This sequence joins TRBV6-2 or TRBV6-3 and TRBJ2-3; D gene uncertain. CDR1 MNHEY and CDR2 SVGEGT come from the germline V gene. This CDR3 has 15 amino acids. Between the trimmed V and J ends, which lost 4 bases and 2 bases, there was a span of 13 bases. The CDR3 DNA is TGTGCCAGCAGTTCCGACGGGTCCTTCACAGATACGCAGTATTTT. Its protein is CASSSDGSFTDTQYF.

This clonotype was observed a handful of times. V usage is TRBV25-1 and J usage is TRBJ1-2, with unresolved D. CDR3 size: 14 residues. Trimming removed 1 base at V and 3 bases at J, with 9 bases between. Germline V gene sequence: CDR1 MGHDK, CDR2 SYGVNS. CDR3 sequence (DNA): TGTGCCAGCAGTGAATGGGGTCAGGACTATGGCTACACCTTC. Translated: CASSEWGQDYGYTF.

This clonotype was counted ten times or more. The gene calls are TRBV4-1 and TRBJ2-7, with TRBD2 identical over 10 bases. This CDR3 comprises 15 residues. The junction had 10 bases not matched to a gene; V was cut back by 5 bases and J by 6 bases. Per the germline V gene, CDR1 is MGHRA and CDR2 is YSYEKL. CDR3 loop: CASSSLAGRGREQYF. The CDR3 coding sequence is TGCGCCAGCAGCTCACTAGCGGGAAGGGGGCGCGAGCAGTACTTC.

V is TRBV10-3 and J is TRBJ2-5, with unresolved D. Trimming stripped 7 bases from V and 3 bases from J, with 15 bases between. The CDR3 sequence is 14 residues long. Germline assignment: CDR1 ENHRY and CDR2 SYGVKD. The CDR3: CAIKQRASEETQYF. In DNA form, the CDR3 reads TGTGCCATCAAGCAACGGGCTTCCGAAGAGACCCAGTACTTC.

This clonotype was recorded many times. The gene calls are TRBV7-2 and TRBJ1-3; D gene unclear. The CDR3 is 15 residues long. Germline CDR1 SGHTA, CDR2 FQGNSA. Trimming took off 2 bases at V and 0 bases at J, with 8 bases between the two ends. CDR3 residues: CASSLNGRSGNTIYF. The CDR3 DNA reads as TGTGCCAGCAGCTTAAATGGACGCTCTGGAAACACCATATATTTT.

V is TRBV3-1 and J is TRBJ2-3; 7 bases match TRBD1. CDR3 length: 15 amino acids. The V gene's germline CDR1 is LGHDT and CDR2 YNNKEL (reference sequence). J lost 2 bases, V lost 4 bases, and 6 bases had no gene match. The DNA of the CDR3 is TGTGCCAGCAGCCTTCTCGGACAGGTCACAGATACGCAGTATTTT. This codes for CASSLLGQVTDTQYF.

Regarding this clonotype: One end of the junction does not line up with germline, which may come from a read error. V gene TRBV9 combines with J gene TRBJ2-2; a possible D gene is TRBD2 (5 bases). Germline V gene data show CDR1 as SGDLS and CDR2 as YYNGEE. The CDR3 runs to 12 residues. The CDR3 loop reads CASSPPIWELFF. The CDR3 DNA reads TGTGCCAGCAGCCCTCCTATCTGGGAGCTGTTCTTT.

V is TRBV2 and J is TRBJ1-3; the match to TRBD1 covers 10 bases. Germline CDR1 reads SNHLY; CDR2 reads FYNNEI. V trimming: 6 bases; J trimming: 4 bases; junction bases outside the gene matches: 6. CDR3 size: 15 residues. DNA of the CDR3: TGTGCCAGCAGAGCGACAGGGGGCTTGGGAAACACCATATATTTT. Translated: CASRATGGLGNTIYF.

This clonotype has a single count. This may be a read error: a much more frequent sequence differs by one nucleotide. CDR3: CASSVGGPIGELFF. CDR3 bases: TGTGCCAGCAGCGTAGGCGGACCCATCGGGGAGCTGTTTTTT. The V and J genes are TRBV9 and TRBJ2-2; D is unresolved. V dropped 0 bases and J dropped 7 bases, with 10 bases sitting between them. CDR3 length equals 14 residues. From germline, CDR1 is SGDLS and CDR2 YYNGEE.

To note about this clonotype: This clone may be a read error of a much larger clone one base away. The chain employs TRBV5-6 and TRBJ1-5; D remains ambiguous. Per the germline V gene, CDR1 is SGHDT and CDR2 is YYEEEE. CDR3 size: 16 residues. Trimming stripped 4 bases from V and 2 bases from J, with 16 bases between. This chain's CDR3 is CASSPLGGTGNQPQHF. The DNA for the CDR3 is TGTGCCAGCAGCCCCCTGGGCGGAACAGGCAATCAGCCCCAGCATTTT.

The V gene is TRBV5-6, the J gene TRBJ1-1, with a weak D call TRBD1 (6 bases). Trimming took 4 bases from V and 1 from J, leaving 20 bases between them. The CDR3 totals 17 residues. Germline-derived CDR1 and CDR2 are SGHDT and YYEEEE. CDR3 residues: CASSNIPGAAGNTEAFF. DNA of the CDR3: TGTGCCAGCAGCAATATCCCGGGGGCCGCGGGGAACACTGAAGCTTTCTTT. The entire variable domain, with the rest obtained from reference TRBV5-6 and TRBJ1-1, is as follows: DAGVTQSPTHLIKTRGQQVTLRCSPKSGHDTVSWYQQALGQGPQFIFQYYEEEERQRGNFPDRFSGHQFPNYSSELNVNALLLGDSALYLCASSNIPGAAGNTEAFFGQGTRLTVV.

This rearrangement joins TRBV9 to TRBJ1-3, with TRBD1 as a possible D gene (5 bases). Trimming took off 0 bases at V and 0 bases at J, with 10 bases between the two ends. This CDR3 region has 16 residues. Germline V gives CDR1 SGDLS, CDR2 YYNGEE. In DNA, the CDR3 is TGTGCCAGCAGCGTAGAGTCAGGGAGCTCTGGAAACACCATATATTTT. Translated: CASSVESGSSGNTIYF. The full variable domain, completed using reference TRBV9 and TRBJ1-3, is DSGVTQTPKHLITATGQRVTLRCSPRSGDLSVYWYQQSLDQGLQFLIQYYNGEERAKGNILERFSAQQFPDLHSELNLSSLELGDSALYFCASSVESGSSGNTIYFGEGSWLTVV.

This clonotype was seen more than once but under ten times. V is TRBV9 and J is TRBJ1-6, with D possibly being TRBD1 (5 bases). Germline loops: CDR1 SGDLS, CDR2 YYNGEE. V was clipped by 1 base and J by 10 bases, with 6 bases between them. The CDR3 length is 12 residues. The CDR3 DNA follows: TGTGCCAGCAGCGTACAGGGATCACCCCTCCACTTT. This encodes CASSVQGSPLHF.

The chain recombines TRBV12-3 or TRBV12-4 with TRBJ2-3, with 13 nucleotides matching TRBD2. After removal of 4 bases from V and 0 bases from J, the junction contained 7 bases not matched to a gene. The CDR3 spans 18 residues. CDR3 region: CASSSLLAGGQSTDTQYF. DNA of the CDR3: TGTGCCAGCAGTTCGCTACTAGCGGGGGGGCAGAGCACAGATACGCAGTATTTT.

With respect to this clonotype: Relative to the germline gene, one junction end is altered; a read error may explain this. The chain recombines TRBV7-3 with TRBJ1-1; tentatively, D is TRBD1 (5 bases). CDR1 SGHTA and CDR2 FQGTGA come from the germline V gene. The CDR3 is 13 amino acids. The CDR3 sequence: CASSFDSDTEAFF. CDR3 bases: TGTGCCAGCAGCTTTGACAGTGACACTGAGGCTTTCTTT.

Ten or more counts support this clonotype. The rearrangement uses TRBV4-2 and TRBJ2-5, with 11 bases matching TRBD2. This CDR3 region has 15 residues. CDR1 is LGHNA, CDR2 YNFKEQ, per germline. V lost 4 bases to trimming and J lost 5 bases; unmatched junction nucleotides: 6. The CDR3 reads CASSRPTSGSETQYF. The DNA of the CDR3 is TGTGCCAGCAGCCGGCCTACTAGCGGGAGTGAGACCCAGTACTTC.

This chain links TRBV30 with TRBJ2-7, with unresolved D. Trimming took off 7 bases at V and 3 bases at J, with 16 bases between the two ends. Germline assignment: CDR1 GTSNPN and CDR2 SVGIG (reference sequence). The CDR3 is 13 amino acids. The chain's CDR3 is CASTGQDDYEQYF. CDR3 bases: TGTGCCTCGACCGGGCAGGATGACTACGAGCAGTACTTC. The complete variable domain, with remaining parts taken from reference TRBV30 and TRBJ2-7, reads SQTIHQWPATLVQPVGSPLSLECTVEGTSNPNLYWYRQAAGRGLQLLFYSVGIGQISSEVPQNLSASRPQDRQFILSSKKLLLSDSGFYLCASTGQDDYEQYFGPGTRLTVT.

DNA of the CDR3: TGTGCCACCAGTGACGGACCGCTGGGGGAGACCCAGTACTTC. It yields the protein CATSDGPLGETQYF. This chain uses TRBV24-1 with TRBJ2-5, with D unclear. Per the germline V gene, CDR1 is KGHDR and CDR2 is SFDVKD. The CDR3 covers 14 residues. V lost 4 bases to trimming and J lost 5 bases, with 13 bases between them.

The V call is TRBV6-5, the J call TRBJ1-2, with 9 nucleotides matching TRBD1. J gave up 5 bases and V 2 bases, and 9 bases lay outside the gene matches. The CDR3 is 16 residues long. Per the germline V gene, CDR1 is MNHEY and CDR2 is SVGAGI. The CDR3 DNA reads as TGTGCCAGCAGTTACCAAGGACAGGGGTTATCATATGGCTACACCTTC. Encoded protein: CASSYQGQGLSYGYTF.

This clonotype occurred many times. V usage is TRBV15 and J usage is TRBJ1-2; no firm D call. The CDR3 spans 14 residues. Germline CDR1 LNHNV, CDR2 YYDKDF (reference sequence). Trimming stripped 3 bases from V and 8 bases from J, with 16 bases between. The CDR3 reads CATSSRQSGQGYTF. The CDR3 coding sequence is TGTGCCACCAGCAGTCGTCAGAGTGGGCAGGGCTACACCTTC.

The V gene is TRBV20-1, the J gene TRBJ2-7; D may be TRBD2 (6 bases). Trimming pared 2 bases from V and 6 bases from J, leaving 14 bases between. The CDR3 extends over 13 amino acids. The germline V gene encodes CDR1 DFQATT and CDR2 SNEGSKA (reference sequence). The DNA for the CDR3 is TGCAGTGCTAGACTAGCGTTCCCTGGCGAGCAGTACTTC. Translating it yields CSARLAFPGEQYF.

Only a few counts were recorded for this clonotype. The genes are TRBV24-1 and TRBJ1-6; D may be TRBD1 (5 bases). CDR3 length: 14 residues. Per the germline V gene, CDR1 is KGHDR and CDR2 is SFDVKD. Trimming pared 6 bases from V and 10 bases from J, leaving 15 bases between. The CDR3 reads CATSSQGADSPLHF. The CDR3 DNA reads TGTGCCACCAGTTCTCAGGGAGCGGACTCACCCCTCCACTTT.